This TCR beta chain was captured by sequencing in a study of identifying expanded T cells in peripheral blood. Broader study findings: Across healthy donors, higher total template counts meant significantly greater approximately two-week count variance. Differentially abundant clones: 1 to 1.5 between replicates, about 15 at about two weeks, under 25 at four.

This clone was detected many times. Its antigen is unknown. Using immunoSEQ multiplex PCR, the repertoire was profiled, and TCRdb retains in-frame clones only, with some absent. The table includes 100,000 or so clones, roughly 89% detected once. The germline gives CDR1 SGHRS, CDR2 YFSETQ. This CDR3 is built from 14 residues. V lost 1 base, J lost 8 bases, and 5 bases stayed unmatched. Healthy donors had no documented immune events, such as infections, while sampled. Sequencing was performed on blood. The receptor was derived from a person aged 18 to 70 in good health. The rearrangement uses TRBV5-1 and TRBJ2-1; TRBD2 aligns across 8 bases. CDR3 protein: CASSLYGGADEQFF. The DNA of the CDR3 is TGCGCCAGCAGCTTGTACGGGGGGGCCGATGAGCAGTTCTTC.